The 11 T cell receptor beta chains in this list originate from one sample, sequenced in a study of blood T cell repertoires in COVID-19. Produced via immunoSEQ multiplex PCR; TCRdb's table is partial and in-frame only. This sample yields about 62,000 clones, of which more than 90% are seen a single time; 5.5% to 6% belongs to the top ten. The specimen was peripheral blood. The receptors derive from a human donor in a cohort sampled during active COVID-19.

Only a few counts were recorded for this clone. The rearrangement uses TRBV7-9 and TRBJ1-4; a weak D match, TRBD1 (5 bases). The CDR3 spans 19 residues. V was trimmed by 3 bases and J by 0 bases, leaving 20 bases between them. The V gene's germline CDR1 is SEHNR and CDR2 FQNEAQ (reference sequence). The CDR3 region is CASSFYPAGGPATNEKLFF. CDR3 nucleotide sequence: TGTGCCAGCAGCTTTTATCCTGCCGGGGGACCTGCAACTAATGAAAAACTGTTTTTT.

The gene calls are TRBV27 and TRBJ1-2; D remains ambiguous. Germline V lookup: CDR1 MNHEY, CDR2 SMNVEV (reference sequence). The CDR3 loop spans 15 amino acids. The V end was cut by 0 bases, the J end by 3 bases, with 11 bases between. Here the CDR3 reads CASSLSSGNYYGYTF. The CDR3 coding sequence is TGTGCCAGCAGTTTATCCAGCGGTAACTACTATGGCTACACCTTC.

CDR3 in DNA: TGTGCCACCTCCACAGGGATCGAGCAGTACTTC. Translating gives CATSTGIEQYF. The chain uses TRBV3-1 (or the pseudogene TRBV3-2) and TRBJ2-7; tentative D call: TRBD1 (6 bases). This CDR3 is built from 11 residues. Germline V lookup: CDR1 LGHDT, CDR2 YNNKEL (reference sequence). Trimming took 10 bases from V and 6 from J, leaving 13 bases between them.

CDR3 DNA sequence: TGTGCCAGCAGCCCGAGACAGGGGCCCTATGGCTACACCTTC. Translated: CASSPRQGPYGYTF. The chain employs TRBV7-2 and TRBJ1-2; 8 bases are shared with TRBD1. The ends lost 5 bases at V and 4 bases at J; junction bases unmatched: 6. CDR1 is SGHTA and CDR2 is FQGNSA in the germline V gene. The CDR3 contains 14 residues.

The chain employs TRBV28 and TRBJ1-2; TRBD1 aligns across 7 bases. Trimming took 3 bases from V and 4 from J; bases not matched to a gene: 5. CDR1 MDHEN and CDR2 SYDVKM come from the germline V gene. CDR3 length equals 14 residues. The CDR3 reads CASSFPGQPYGYTF. The CDR3 nucleotides read TGTGCCAGCAGTTTTCCGGGACAGCCCTATGGCTACACCTTC.

The chain uses TRBV4-2 and TRBJ2-1; the match to TRBD2 covers 8 bases. The CDR3 covers 14 residues. Trimming at V came to 0 bases and at J to 15 bases, leaving 10 bases not matched to a gene. Germline V lookup: CDR1 LGHNA, CDR2 YNFKEQ. This CDR3 reads CASSQDLGLAVTFF. The CDR3 DNA reads as TGTGCCAGCAGCCAAGATCTTGGACTAGCAGTTACGTTCTTC.

This rearrangement joins TRBV5-1 to TRBJ1-1, with TRBD1 matching 12 bases. This CDR3 is built from 17 residues. Germline CDR1 SGHRS, CDR2 YFSETQ. Losses at the gene ends were 0 bases for V and 4 bases for J; bases not matched to a gene: 7. The CDR3 region has the DNA TGCGCCAGCAGCTTGGGATTACCGGGACAGGGGGCCACTGAAGCTTTCTTT. As protein: CASSLGLPGQGATEAFF.

The chain combines TRBV4-3 with TRBJ2-3; possibly TRBD1 for D (5 bases). This CDR3 region has 15 residues. With 0 bases removed from V and 1 base from J, the gap between germline ends came to 8 bases. Germline V CDR1 and CDR2: LGHNA, YSLEER. The CDR3 reads CASSQEGAGTDTQYF. As DNA, the CDR3 is TGCGCCAGCAGCCAAGAAGGGGCAGGCACAGATACGCAGTATTTT.

The V call is TRBV5-6, the J call TRBJ2-1; D perhaps matches TRBD1 (8 bases). Germline lookup yields CDR1 SGHDT and CDR2 YYEEEE. The CDR3 contains 19 residues. V shed 5 bases and J shed 10 bases, with 34 bases lying between them. The CDR3 DNA follows: TGTGCCAGCAGGGGAGAATTGAGCGGGGACAGGAGTTCCCTTGAGGAGCAGTTCTTC. Residues: CASRGELSGDRSSLEEQFF.

This clone has a handful of counts. The CDR3 DNA reads as TGTGCGCTGCGCTCCGGACAGCCGAATTCACCCCTCCACTTT. Amino acids: CALRSGQPNSPLHF. The V and J genes are TRBV30 and TRBJ1-6; D is possibly TRBD1 (6 bases). CDR3 length equals 14 residues. CDR1 is GTSNPN, CDR2 SVGIG, per germline (reference sequence).

A word on this clone: Relative to the germline gene, one junction end is altered; a read error may explain this. The chain carries TRBV7-9 and TRBJ2-2; 7 bases match TRBD1. This CDR3 contains 13 residues. Germline V CDR1 and CDR2: SEHNR, FQNEAQ (reference sequence). DNA for the CDR3: TGTGCCAGCCTACAGGGGAACCCCGGGGAGCTGTTTTTT. Protein: CASLQGNPGELFF.